This T cell receptor beta chain was recorded in a study of cytomegalovirus exposure and HLA in healthy donors. Overall study findings and caveats: V- and J-gene trimming in TCR beta was tied to a missense DCLRE1C variant by an analysis performed later. Some V segments could not be told apart, so they were left out, TRBV6-2 and TRBV6-3 among them. Overall, approximately 150 TCR beta chains were annotated as cytomegalovirus-associated. Analysis performed later showed TCR beta chains linked to HLA being more clonally expanded than equally common others.

The PCR employed 60 Vbeta primers together with 13 Jbeta primers. Sequencing was performed with immunoSEQ multiplex PCR; in TCRdb, only in-frame clones are kept and a portion is missing. The sample has 160,000 or so clones, about 80% seen once; the top ten hold roughly 0.5%. As concerns this clone: Its antigen is not identified.

Trimming pared 1 base from V and 8 bases from J, leaving 12 bases between. CDR3 length: 14 amino acids. Looked up from germline, CDR1 is LGHNA and CDR2 is YSLEER. Source material: PBMCs. The chain has TRBV4-3 and TRBJ2-1; maybe TRBD1 (6 bases). The sequence was collected from a woman in her fifties or sixties in good health and CMV-seronegative. This CDR3 reads CASSQGVQGYEQFF. The CDR3 region has the DNA TGCGCCAGCAGCCAAGGGGTACAGGGCTATGAGCAGTTCTTC.